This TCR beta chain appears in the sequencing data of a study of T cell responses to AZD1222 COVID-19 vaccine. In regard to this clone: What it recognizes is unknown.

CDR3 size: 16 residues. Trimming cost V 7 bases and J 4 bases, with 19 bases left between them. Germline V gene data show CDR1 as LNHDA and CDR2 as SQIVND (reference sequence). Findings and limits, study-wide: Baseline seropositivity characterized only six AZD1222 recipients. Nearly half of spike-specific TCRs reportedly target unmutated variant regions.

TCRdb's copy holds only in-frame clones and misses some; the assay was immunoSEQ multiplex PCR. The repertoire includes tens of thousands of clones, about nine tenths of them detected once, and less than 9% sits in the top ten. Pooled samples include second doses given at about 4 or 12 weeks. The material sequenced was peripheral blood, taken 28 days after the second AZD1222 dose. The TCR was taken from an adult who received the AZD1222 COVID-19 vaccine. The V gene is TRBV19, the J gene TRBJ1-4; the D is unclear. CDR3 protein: CASTDLGSPYNEKLFF. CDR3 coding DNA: TGTGCCAGTACCGATCTGGGCTCCCCCTATAATGAAAAACTGTTTTTT.